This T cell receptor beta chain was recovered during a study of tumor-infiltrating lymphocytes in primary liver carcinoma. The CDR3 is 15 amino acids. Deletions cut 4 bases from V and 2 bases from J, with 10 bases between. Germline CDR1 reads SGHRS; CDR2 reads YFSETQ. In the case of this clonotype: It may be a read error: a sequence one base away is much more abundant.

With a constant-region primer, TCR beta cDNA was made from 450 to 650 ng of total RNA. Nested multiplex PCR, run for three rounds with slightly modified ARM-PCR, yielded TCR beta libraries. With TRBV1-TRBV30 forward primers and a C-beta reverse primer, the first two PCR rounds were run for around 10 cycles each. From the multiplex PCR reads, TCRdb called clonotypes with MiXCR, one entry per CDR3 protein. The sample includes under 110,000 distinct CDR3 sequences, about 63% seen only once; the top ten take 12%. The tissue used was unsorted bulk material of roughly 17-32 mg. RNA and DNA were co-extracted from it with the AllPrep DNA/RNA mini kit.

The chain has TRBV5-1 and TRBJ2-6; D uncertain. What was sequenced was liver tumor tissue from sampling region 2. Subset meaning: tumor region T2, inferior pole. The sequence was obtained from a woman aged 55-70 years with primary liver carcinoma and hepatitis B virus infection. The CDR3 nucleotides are TGCGCCAGCAGCATGGGGTCCACTGGGGCCAACGTCCTGACTTTC. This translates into CASSMGSTGANVLTF.